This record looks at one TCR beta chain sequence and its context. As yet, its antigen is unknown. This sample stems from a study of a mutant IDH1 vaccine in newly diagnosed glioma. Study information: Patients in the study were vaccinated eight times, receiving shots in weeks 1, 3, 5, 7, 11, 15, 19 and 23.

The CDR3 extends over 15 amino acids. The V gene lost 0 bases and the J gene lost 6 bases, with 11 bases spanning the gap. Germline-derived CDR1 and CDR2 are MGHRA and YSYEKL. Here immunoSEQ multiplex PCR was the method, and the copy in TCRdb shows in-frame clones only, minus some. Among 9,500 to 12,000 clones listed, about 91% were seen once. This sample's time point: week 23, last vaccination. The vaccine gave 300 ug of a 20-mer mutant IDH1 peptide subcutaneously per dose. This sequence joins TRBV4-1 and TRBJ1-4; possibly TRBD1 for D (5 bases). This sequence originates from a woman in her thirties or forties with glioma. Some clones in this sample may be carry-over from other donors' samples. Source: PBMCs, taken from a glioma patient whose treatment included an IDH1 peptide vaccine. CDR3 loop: CASSQDRGGDEKLFF. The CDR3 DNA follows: TGCGCCAGCAGCCAAGATCGGGGGGGGGATGAAAAACTGTTTTTT.